Listed below are T cell receptor beta chains from one sample, sequenced in a study of blood T cell repertoires in COVID-19. Only in-frame clones appear in the TCRdb table, and some are missing; sequencing was by immunoSEQ multiplex PCR. The sample consists of 240,000 or so clones, around 81% of them appearing once. Sequencing input: peripheral blood. All receptors derive from a woman aged 80 or older with COVID-19, enrolled during active disease. Both conserved end residues are part of each CDR3. The D gene is left open where the match is weak. For some rows the clone size is stated as once, few or many, or as a class when expanded; others skip it.

size: .
V: TRBV9
J: TRBJ2-2
D: TRBD2
DNA: TGTGCCAGCAGCGTGGGACTAGCGGGAGATAGGCGGGTCACCGGGGAGCTGTTTTTT
CDR3: CASSVGLAGDRRVTGELFF

size: .
V: TRBV7-9
J: TRBJ2-3
D: TRBD2
DNA: TGTGCCAGCGATTTAGCGGGGGGCACAGATACGCAGTATTTT
CDR3: CASDLAGGTDTQYF

size: once
V: TRBV6-5
J: TRBJ2-7
D: TRBD2
DNA: TGTGCCAGCAGTCTACTAGCGGGAGGAACCTACGAGCAGTACTTC
CDR3: CASSLLAGGTYEQYF

size: .
V: TRBV9
J: TRBJ2-1
D: TRBD1
DNA: TGTGCCAGCAGCGGCGGGACAGGAGTCAATGAGCAGTTCTTC
CDR3: CASSGGTGVNEQFF

size: .
V: TRBV6-6
J: TRBJ2-1
D: .
DNA: TGTGCCAGCAGTTACGCGGGGAGCACCTACAATGAGCAGTTCTTC
CDR3: CASSYAGSTYNEQFF

size: .
V: TRBV5-1
J: TRBJ1-4
D: .
DNA: TGCGCCAGCAGCTTGGGAGGGTTGGGCGAAAAACTGTTTTTT
CDR3: CASSLGGLGEKLFF

size: few
V: TRBV19
J: TRBJ1-2
D: .
DNA: TGTGCCAGTACCCTTTGGGGAGGGGCGCAGGGCTATGGCTACACCTTC
CDR3: CASTLWGGAQGYGYTF

size: .
V: TRBV7-8
J: TRBJ1-5
D: TRBD1
DNA: TGTGCCAGCAGCCGAGGGGGCGGCAATCAGCCCCAGCATTTT
CDR3: CASSRGGGNQPQHF

size: .
V: TRBV11-3
J: TRBJ2-5
D: TRBD1
DNA: TGTGCCAGCAGCTTAGGGACAGGGGAAGGAGAGACCCAGTACTTC
CDR3: CASSLGTGEGETQYF

size: .
V: TRBV3-1/TRBV3-2
J: TRBJ1-1
D: .
DNA: TGTGCCAGCACTTCGGGGAGTCCCACTGAAGCTTTCTTT
CDR3: CASTSGSPTEAFF

size: once
V: TRBV18
J: TRBJ1-2
D: .
DNA: TGTGCCAGCTCACCACGGGCAGACCTCCTATGGTTGCCCTTC
CDR3: CASSPRADLLWLPF

size: once
V: TRBV3-1/TRBV3-2
J: TRBJ2-1
D: .
DNA: TGTGCCAGCAGCCTCCAGGGTAATGAGCAGTTCTTC
CDR3: CASSLQGNEQFF

size: .
V: TRBV7-2
J: TRBJ2-5
D: .
DNA: TGTGCCAGCAGCCCCGGTAGTCAGACCCAGTACTTC
CDR3: CASSPGSQTQYF

size: .
V: TRBV27
J: TRBJ1-2
D: TRBD1
DNA: TGTGCCAGCAGTGCCCCTGGACAGGTCGTTGGCTACACCTTC
CDR3: CASSAPGQVVGYTF

size: .
V: TRBV11-2
J: TRBJ1-1
D: .
DNA: TGTGCCAGCAGCTTTCCGGGGAACACTGAAGCTTTCTTT
CDR3: CASSFPGNTEAFF

size: .
V: TRBV18
J: TRBJ2-1
D: TRBD1
DNA: TGTGCCAGCTCAAGGGACAGGGTTTTCGGGCATGAGCAGTTCTTC
CDR3: CASSRDRVFGHEQFF

size: .
V: TRBV27
J: TRBJ2-3
D: .
DNA: TGTGCCAGCAGTCCCCTGGGCCGGTTGGATACGCAGTATTTT
CDR3: CASSPLGRLDTQYF

size: .
V: TRBV7-9
J: TRBJ1-4
D: .
DNA: TGTGCCAGCAGCTTAGAGGTTACAGAGGAAAAACTGTTTTTT
CDR3: CASSLEVTEEKLFF

size: .
V: TRBV5-4
J: TRBJ1-1
D: TRBD1
DNA: TGTGCCAGCAGCCCGGACAGGTGGCGTGAAGCTTTCTTT
CDR3: CASSPDRWREAFF

size: few
V: TRBV6-5
J: TRBJ2-7
D: TRBD2
DNA: TGTGCCAGCAGTTACTCTGGGCTAGCGGTCTACGAGCAGTACTTC
CDR3: CASSYSGLAVYEQYF

size: .
V: TRBV7-6
J: TRBJ2-1
D: TRBD2
DNA: TGTGCCAGCAGCTTAGGCGTAGCGGGGGGATACAATGAGCAGTTCTTC
CDR3: CASSLGVAGGYNEQFF

size: few
V: TRBV7-3
J: TRBJ2-2
D: .
DNA: TGTGCCAGCAGCCTAGATGGAGTGGGAGGAACCGGGGAGCTGTTTTTT
CDR3: CASSLDGVGGTGELFF

size: few
V: TRBV6-6
J: TRBJ2-3
D: TRBD2
DNA: TGTGCCAGCAGTCCCTTGACTCTAGCGGGAAGGACAGATACGCAGTATTTT
CDR3: CASSPLTLAGRTDTQYF

size: .
V: TRBV5-7
J: TRBJ1-6
D: .
DNA: TGTGCCAGCAGCTTGGGAGGGGGTTTCTCCTATAATTCACCCCTCCACTTT
CDR3: CASSLGGGFSYNSPLHF

size: .
V: TRBV18
J: TRBJ1-6
D: .
DNA: TGTGCCAGCTCACCTACGGGTTTCCAGGGGTCACCCCTCCACTTT
CDR3: CASSPTGFQGSPLHF

size: once
V: TRBV3-1/TRBV3-2
J: TRBJ2-3
D: TRBD2
DNA: TGTGCCAGCAGCCCCCCAGCGGGAGGGCTTGTTACGCAGTATTTT
CDR3: CASSPPAGGLVTQYF

size: few
V: TRBV6-2/TRBV6-3
J: TRBJ2-5
D: TRBD2
DNA: TGTGCCAGCAGTCCGGGACTAGTCAGAGAGACCCAGTACTTC
CDR3: CASSPGLVRETQYF

size: few
V: TRBV5-6
J: TRBJ2-7
D: .
DNA: TGTGCCAGCAGCTCATTTTACGAGCAGTACTTC
CDR3: CASSSFYEQYF

size: .
V: TRBV28
J: TRBJ1-2
D: TRBD1
DNA: TGTGCCAGCAGTCTAGGGGACAGGGTCTATGGCTACACCTTC
CDR3: CASSLGDRVYGYTF

size: .
V: TRBV29-1
J: TRBJ1-1
D: .
DNA: TGCAGCGTGCGGGGGAACACTGAAGCTTTCTTT
CDR3: CSVRGNTEAFF

size: .
V: TRBV2
J: TRBJ1-6
D: .
DNA: TGTGCCAGCAGTCGGGTTTGGTCACCCCTCCACTTT
CDR3: CASSRVWSPLHF

size: .
V: TRBV10-3
J: TRBJ1-5
D: .
DNA: TGTGCCATCAGTGAGTCCGCCAGGGTAGGCGGCAATCAGCCCCAGCATTTT
CDR3: CAISESARVGGNQPQHF

size: .
V: TRBV7-8
J: TRBJ1-2
D: .
DNA: TGTGCCAGCAGCCCCCCCATTAACTATGGCTACACCTTC
CDR3: CASSPPINYGYTF

size: .
V: TRBV9
J: TRBJ2-5
D: .
DNA: TGTGCCAGCAGCCCCCGGTGGGCAGAGACCCAGTACTTC
CDR3: CASSPRWAETQYF

size: .
V: TRBV19
J: TRBJ1-5
D: .
DNA: TGTGCCAGTAGTAGTGGGGCGTTGCAATATCAGCCCCAGCATTTT
CDR3: CASSSGALQYQPQHF

size: .
V: TRBV3-1/TRBV3-2
J: TRBJ1-4
D: .
DNA: TGTGCCAGCAGAGTCAGCGGGGCGGCTAATGAAAAACTGTTTTTT
CDR3: CASRVSGAANEKLFF

size: .
V: TRBV19
J: TRBJ2-2
D: TRBD1
DNA: TGTGCCAGTATTAGGGACAGCATGACCGGGGAGCTGTTTTTT
CDR3: CASIRDSMTGELFF

size: .
V: TRBV5-1
J: TRBJ2-2
D: TRBD2
DNA: TGCGCCAGCAGCTTTCCGGGACTAGCAAGTACCGGGGAGCTGTTTTTT
CDR3: CASSFPGLASTGELFF

size: once
V: TRBV18
J: TRBJ1-3
D: .
DNA: TGTGCCAGCTCACCAGTTCAGGGCCCTGGAGGAAACACCATATATTTT
CDR3: CASSPVQGPGGNTIYF

size: .
V: TRBV5-7
J: TRBJ2-5
D: .
DNA: TGTGCCAGCACCCTGCGGGAGACCCAGTACTTC
CDR3: CASTLRETQYF